This passage covers 22 T cell receptor beta chains from one sample sequenced in a study of shared clonotypes between healthy human individuals. In the naive CD8 group, cells lacked CD45RO and were positively selected for CCR7, so terminally differentiated effector memory CD45RA+ cells were left out. Sequenced by immunoSEQ multiplex PCR; TCRdb stores in-frame clones only, minus some. The sample has 550,000 to 650,000 clones, 96% seen once. The sequencing sample was made of naive CD8+ T cells sorted from blood. These receptors were collected from a woman aged 30 to 39 in good health.

Of note for this clone: Other DNA variants within this sample encode the same CDR3. This CDR3 reads CASSSSGSSYEQYF. CDR3 DNA sequence: TGTGCCAGCAGCTCTAGCGGGAGTTCTTACGAGCAGTACTTC. The chain uses TRBV28 and TRBJ2-7, with 10 bases that match TRBD2. This CDR3 comprises 14 residues. Per the germline V gene, CDR1 is MDHEN and CDR2 is SYDVKM. J was trimmed by 4 bases and V by 6 bases; bases with no gene match: 6.

The rearrangement joins TRBV28 to TRBJ2-5, with D tentatively TRBD1 (6 bases). This CDR3 region has 16 residues. V was trimmed by 1 base and J by 4 bases, leaving 16 bases between them. Germline V gene data show CDR1 as MDHEN and CDR2 as SYDVKM. This CDR3 is CASSLYAGVVAETQYF. CDR3 coding DNA: TGTGCCAGCAGTTTATACGCAGGGGTGGTCGCAGAGACCCAGTACTTC.

J is TRBJ2-7 and V is TRBV11-2, with 10 bases identical to TRBD1. The CDR3 extends over 15 amino acids. V lost 5 bases to trimming and J lost 3 bases; unmatched junction nucleotides: 7. CDR1 is SGHAT, CDR2 FQNNGV, per germline. The CDR3, as DNA: TGTGCCAGCAGCCCAGGACAGGGGGGATTCTACGAGCAGTACTTC. It codes for CASSPGQGGFYEQYF.

The chain combines TRBV5-4 with TRBJ1-4; possibly TRBD1 for D (6 bases). The germline CDR1 and CDR2 sequences are SGHNT and YYREEE (reference sequence). This CDR3 spans 15 amino acids. Trimming took 3 bases from V and 7 from J, leaving 16 bases between them. In DNA form, the CDR3 reads TGTGCCAGCAGCTGGGGGGGGCTATCGGGTGAAAAACTGTTTTTT. Protein product: CASSWGGLSGEKLFF. Using reference TRBV5-4 and TRBJ1-4 for the parts outside the CDR3, the full variable domain is ETGVTQSPTHLIKTRGQQVTLRCSSQSGHNTVSWYQQALGQGPQFIFQYYREEENGRGNFPPRFSGLQFPNYSSELNVNALELDDSALYLCASSWGGLSGEKLFFGSGTQLSVL.

DNA for the CDR3: TGCGCCAGCAGCTTGGCCAGCGGGAGAGAGCAGTTCTTC. Protein: CASSLASGREQFF. The rearrangement links TRBV5-1 to TRBJ2-1; 8 nucleotides match TRBD2. Losses at the gene ends were 0 bases for V and 10 bases for J; bases not matched to a gene: 3. The CDR3 covers 13 residues. The germline V gene encodes CDR1 SGHRS and CDR2 YFSETQ. The complete variable domain, with remaining parts taken from reference TRBV5-1 and TRBJ2-1, reads KAGVTQTPRYLIKTRGQQVTLSCSPISGHRSVSWYQQTPGQGLQFLFEYFSETQRNKGNFPGRFSGRQFSNSRSEMNVSTLELGDSALYLCASSLASGREQFFGPGTRLTVL.

The gene calls are TRBV13 and TRBJ2-5, with 11 nucleotides matching TRBD2. Germline CDR1 is PRHDT and CDR2 is FYEKMQ (reference sequence). V was pared by 5 bases and J by 0 bases, with 11 bases of the junction left unmatched. The CDR3 has 18 amino acids. CDR3 loop: CASSPPGLAGGNQETQYF. For the CDR3, the DNA is TGTGCCAGCAGCCCGCCGGGTCTAGCGGGAGGTAACCAAGAGACCCAGTACTTC.

The chain carries TRBV27 and TRBJ2-7; 13 nucleotides align to TRBD2. This CDR3 has 16 residues. The J segment lost 7 bases and the V segment lost 7 bases, leaving 13 bases of the junction unmatched. Per the germline V gene, CDR1 is MNHEY and CDR2 is SMNVEV (reference sequence). CDR3 sequence (DNA): TGTGCCAGCACGACTAGCGGGAGGCAGGGTGTGAGAGAGCAGTACTTC. Its protein product is CASTTSGRQGVREQYF.

The chain combines TRBV6-5 with TRBJ2-7, with no clear D. Trimming removed 3 bases at V and 3 bases at J, with 12 bases between. This CDR3 has 14 amino acids. Germline values: CDR1 MNHEY, CDR2 SVGAGI. CDR3 amino acids: CASSYYDRIYEQYF. CDR3 nucleotides: TGTGCCAGCAGTTATTACGACCGAATCTACGAGCAGTACTTC.

The chain employs TRBV13 and TRBJ2-1; D remains ambiguous. Per the germline V gene, CDR1 is PRHDT and CDR2 is FYEKMQ (reference sequence). V was trimmed by 0 bases and J by 0 bases, leaving 6 bases between them. The CDR3 is made up of 15 amino acids. CDR3 amino acids: CASSLGSTSYNEQFF. CDR3 DNA: TGTGCCAGCAGCTTAGGTAGTACCTCCTACAATGAGCAGTTCTTC.

This chain links TRBV2 with TRBJ1-5, with a tentative D call TRBD1 (5 bases). V lost 3 bases and J lost 0, with 6 bases in between. The CDR3 length is 14 residues. Looked up from germline, CDR1 is SNHLY and CDR2 is FYNNEI. CDR3 sequence (DNA): TGTGCCAGCAGTGAGGGGGGTAGCAATCAGCCCCAGCATTTT. It encodes CASSEGGSNQPQHF.

The count of this clone is one. The chain joins TRBV27 to TRBJ2-7; D is ambiguous. The germline V and J ends were trimmed by 7 bases and 5 bases, with 24 bases remaining between them. Germline CDR1 reads MNHEY; CDR2 reads SMNVEV (reference sequence). CDR3 size: 16 residues. This CDR3 reads CASTLSRPAGPHEQYF. DNA of the CDR3: TGTGCCAGCACTCTTTCACGGCCAGCAGGCCCCCACGAGCAGTACTTC.

Comments on this clone: The identical CDR3 is also encoded by other nucleotide sequences in the sample. The chain couples TRBV6-5 to TRBJ2-1; D unresolved. The CDR3 is 11 residues long. V lost 2 bases, J lost 12 bases, and 8 bases lay in between. CDR1 and CDR2 (germline): MNHEY, SVGAGI. This CDR3 reads CASSYGRGQFF. The CDR3 DNA is TGTGCCAGCAGTTACGGACGAGGGCAGTTCTTC.

This clone was found once. The J gene is TRBJ1-1, the V gene TRBV4-1; D gene ambiguous. The CDR3 is made up of 15 amino acids. CDR1 is MGHRA and CDR2 is YSYEKL in the germline V gene. The V gene lost 0 bases and the J gene lost 2 bases, with 10 bases spanning the gap. The CDR3 protein is CASSQDRYLNTEAFF. The CDR3, as DNA: TGCGCCAGCAGCCAAGACAGATACCTAAACACTGAAGCTTTCTTT.

The chain uses TRBV27 and TRBJ2-2; TRBD1 matches at 8 bases. CDR1 is MNHEY, CDR2 SMNVEV, per germline (reference sequence). The CDR3 has 19 residues. V shed 4 bases and J 4 bases; nucleotides not matched to a gene: 17. The CDR3 DNA reads as TGTGCCAGCAGTTCCACAACATTAAGACAGGGGCGAGGCACCGGGGAGCTGTTTTTT. Translation: CASSSTTLRQGRGTGELFF.

The genes are TRBV7-8 and TRBJ2-7; unclear D gene. V was pared by 5 bases and J by 2 bases, with 4 bases between. The CDR3 contains 11 residues. The germline V gene has CDR1 SGHVS and CDR2 FQNEAQ. CDR3 coding DNA: TGTGCCAGCAGCAGCACCTACGAGCAGTACTTC. This gives the protein CASSSTYEQYF.

The V gene is TRBV7-9, the J gene TRBJ1-1; D is unresolved. Germline CDR1 reads SEHNR; CDR2 reads FQNEAQ (reference sequence). The ends were cut back, 6 bases at V and 7 bases at J, with 6 bases in the middle. The CDR3 runs to 10 residues. The CDR3 reads CASSDFEAFF. For the CDR3, the DNA is TGTGCCAGCAGTGATTTTGAAGCTTTCTTT. Full variable domain (missing parts from reference TRBV7-9 and TRBJ1-1): DTGVSQNPRHKITKRGQNVTFRCDPISEHNRLYWYRQTLGQGPEFLTYFQNEAQLEKSRLLSDRFSAERPKGSFSTLEIQRTEQGDSAMYLCASSDFEAFFGQGTRLTVV.

The chain recombines TRBV15 with TRBJ1-4; D is possibly TRBD1 (6 bases). The CDR3 has 16 residues. V was shortened by 5 bases and J by 6 bases, with 19 bases between the two germline ends. The germline CDR1 and CDR2 sequences are LNHNV and YYDKDF (reference sequence). Here the CDR3 reads CATSGNRQAADEKLFF. In DNA form, the CDR3 reads TGTGCCACCAGCGGAAACCGACAGGCAGCTGATGAAAAACTGTTTTTT.

J is TRBJ2-7 and V is TRBV11-1; D uncertain. CDR1 is SGHAT, CDR2 FQDESV, per germline (reference sequence). The CDR3 has 14 amino acids. V lost 3 bases and J lost 1, with 10 bases in between. CDR3 sequence reads: CASSLVYGSYEQYF. The CDR3 DNA is TGTGCCAGCAGCTTGGTTTACGGATCCTACGAGCAGTACTTC. The full variable domain, in which reference TRBV11-1 and TRBJ2-7 provide the parts outside the CDR3, is EAEVAQSPRYKITEKSQAVAFWCDPISGHATLYWYRQILGQGPELLVQFQDESVVDDSQLPKDRFSAERLKGVDSTLKIQPAELGDSAMYLCASSLVYGSYEQYFGPGTRLTVT.

The chain has TRBV19 and TRBJ2-3; TRBD2 aligns across 9 bases. V shed 3 bases, J shed 2 bases, and the junction held 9 bases outside the gene matches. The germline V gene has CDR1 LNHDA and CDR2 SQIVND (reference sequence). The CDR3 runs 17 residues. CDR3 nucleotides: TGTGCCAGTAGTATCCCCCGGACTAGCGAGATCACAGATACGCAGTATTTT. Protein sequence: CASSIPRTSEITDTQYF.

The V and J genes are TRBV4-1 and TRBJ2-2; the match to TRBD1 covers 9 bases. V gave up 1 base and J gave up 3 bases; unmatched junction bases: 0. Germline V gives CDR1 MGHRA, CDR2 YSYEKL. The CDR3 spans 15 residues. CDR3 region: CASSQGTGDTGELFF. The DNA for the CDR3 is TGCGCCAGCAGCCAAGGGACAGGGGACACCGGGGAGCTGTTTTTT.

A single count supports this clone. The J gene is TRBJ2-6, the V gene TRBV27; 8 bases are a match to TRBD1. The germline V gene has CDR1 MNHEY and CDR2 SMNVEV (reference sequence). The CDR3 length is 16 residues. V shed 8 bases, J shed 3 bases, and the junction held 9 bases outside the gene matches. DNA of the CDR3: TGTGCCAGCCGGACAGGGTATGAATATGGGGCCAACGTCCTGACTTTC. It is translated as CASRTGYEYGANVLTF.

This chain connects TRBV27 to TRBJ2-7; D gene uncertain. V was pared by 5 bases and J by 1 base, with 9 bases between. The germline CDR1 and CDR2 sequences are MNHEY and SMNVEV (reference sequence). The CDR3 totals 13 residues. For the CDR3, the DNA is TGTGCCAGCAGTATCGGAGTTTCCTACGAGCAGTACTTC. Translated: CASSIGVSYEQYF.